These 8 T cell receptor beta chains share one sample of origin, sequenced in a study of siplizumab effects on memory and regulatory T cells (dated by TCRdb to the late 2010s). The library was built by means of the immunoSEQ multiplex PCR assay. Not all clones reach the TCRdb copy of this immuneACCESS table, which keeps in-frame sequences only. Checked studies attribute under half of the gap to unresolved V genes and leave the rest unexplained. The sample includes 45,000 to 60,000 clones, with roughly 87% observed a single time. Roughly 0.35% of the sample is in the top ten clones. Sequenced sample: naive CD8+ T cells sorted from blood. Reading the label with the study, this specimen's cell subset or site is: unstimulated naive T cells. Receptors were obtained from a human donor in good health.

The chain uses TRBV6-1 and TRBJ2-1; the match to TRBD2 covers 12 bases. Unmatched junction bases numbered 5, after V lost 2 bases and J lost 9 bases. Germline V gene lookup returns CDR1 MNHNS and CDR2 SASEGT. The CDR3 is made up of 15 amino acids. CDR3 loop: CASSETSGRWGEQFF. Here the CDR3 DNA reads TGTGCCAGCAGTGAAACTAGCGGGAGGTGGGGTGAGCAGTTCTTC.

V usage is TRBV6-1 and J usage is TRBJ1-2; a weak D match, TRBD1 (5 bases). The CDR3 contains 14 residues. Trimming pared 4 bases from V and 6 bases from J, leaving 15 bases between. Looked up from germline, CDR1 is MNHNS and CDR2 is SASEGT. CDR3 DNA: TGTGCCAGCAGTGTGGGGGGAGGAAGTGATGGCTACACCTTC. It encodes CASSVGGGSDGYTF.

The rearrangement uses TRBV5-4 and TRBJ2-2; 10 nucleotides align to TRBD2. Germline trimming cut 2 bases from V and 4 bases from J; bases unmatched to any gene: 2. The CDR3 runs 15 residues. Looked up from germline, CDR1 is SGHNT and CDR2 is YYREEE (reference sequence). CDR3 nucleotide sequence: TGTGCCAGCAGCTTTGTAGCGGGGGGCACCGGGGAGCTGTTTTTT. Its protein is CASSFVAGGTGELFF. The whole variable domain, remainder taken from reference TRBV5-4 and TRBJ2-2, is ETGVTQSPTHLIKTRGQQVTLRCSSQSGHNTVSWYQQALGQGPQFIFQYYREEENGRGNFPPRFSGLQFPNYSSELNVNALELDDSALYLCASSFVAGGTGELFFGEGSRLTVL.

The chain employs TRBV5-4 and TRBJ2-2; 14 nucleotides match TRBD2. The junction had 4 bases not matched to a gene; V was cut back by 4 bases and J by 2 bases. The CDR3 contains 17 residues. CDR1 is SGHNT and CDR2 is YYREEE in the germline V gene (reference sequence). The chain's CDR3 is CASSEGTSGGNTGELFF. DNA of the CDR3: TGTGCCAGCAGCGAAGGGACTAGCGGGGGAAACACCGGGGAGCTGTTTTTT.

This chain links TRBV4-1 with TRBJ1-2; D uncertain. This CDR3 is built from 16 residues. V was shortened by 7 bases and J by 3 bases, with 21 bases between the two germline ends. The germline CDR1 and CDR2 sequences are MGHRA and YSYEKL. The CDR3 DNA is TGCGCCAGCACCCCGACGCGGCAGACGAACTACTATGGCTACACCTTC. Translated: CASTPTRQTNYYGYTF.

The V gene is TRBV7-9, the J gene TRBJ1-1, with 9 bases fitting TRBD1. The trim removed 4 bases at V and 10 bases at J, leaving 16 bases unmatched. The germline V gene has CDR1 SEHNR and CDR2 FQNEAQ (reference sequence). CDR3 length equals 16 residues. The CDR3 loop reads CASSSLLSSGTGLAFF. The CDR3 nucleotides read TGTGCCAGCAGCTCCCTCCTCTCGTCCGGGACAGGGTTAGCTTTCTTT.

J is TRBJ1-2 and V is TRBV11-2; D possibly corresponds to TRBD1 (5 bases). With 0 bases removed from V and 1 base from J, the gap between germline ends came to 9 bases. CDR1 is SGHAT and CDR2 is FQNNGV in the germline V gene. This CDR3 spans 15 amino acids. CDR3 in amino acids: CASSLDGADNYGYTF. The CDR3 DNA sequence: TGTGCCAGCAGCTTAGATGGGGCCGATAACTATGGCTACACCTTC. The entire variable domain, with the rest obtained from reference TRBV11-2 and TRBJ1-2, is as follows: EAGVAQSPRYKIIEKRQSVAFWCNPISGHATLYWYQQILGQGPKLLIQFQNNGVVDDSQLPKDRFSAERLKGVDSTLKIQPAKLEDSAVYLCASSLDGADNYGYTFGSGTRLTVV.

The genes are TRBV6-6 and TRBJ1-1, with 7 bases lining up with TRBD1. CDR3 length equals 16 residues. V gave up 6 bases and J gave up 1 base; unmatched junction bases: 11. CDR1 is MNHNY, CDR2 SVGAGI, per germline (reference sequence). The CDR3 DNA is TGTGCCAGCAGGCTGACTTGGGGGACAGCGAACACTGAAGCTTTCTTT. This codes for CASRLTWGTANTEAFF.